The source of this T cell receptor (beta chain) is a study of CD8+CD57+ T cells in acquired aplastic anemia (dated by TCRdb to 2016 to 2019). Study-wide context: On average, sorted CD4+ and CD8+ cells yielded around 3.5 ug of extracted DNA, with a range of about 0.19 to 30 ug. A CD8+CD57+ expansion meant a frequency higher than the mean frequency seen in healthy subjects.

Genomic DNA was used as template for profiling of TCR beta VDJ combinations and CDR3 sequences. TCR repertoire sequencing was run on an Illumina HiSeq 2000. For the original study's pipeline: Repertoires were assessed using TRBV/TRBJ rearrangement plots, CDR3 size and DJ length profiles, and Simpson's diversity index. The most abundant DNA sequence in the deep sequencing data was taken as the immunodominant clone. CDR3 amino acid sequences were screened for sharing across subjects and were compared with published repertoires and the VDJdb database. Starting from the raw public reads, TCRdb applied fastp trimming at Q25, assembled clones with MiXCR and retained in-frame beta chains. A single entry per CDR3 protein holds the most common genes and DNA from its merged rows. TCRdb's processing, not the authors' own work, is the source of the V and J calls. For this sample there are 400,000 to 600,000 distinct CDR3 sequences; about a third appear just once. The ten largest clones capture around 0.82% of the sample.

According to the germline V gene, CDR1 reads SQVTM and CDR2 reads ANQGSEA. The CDR3 runs 14 amino acids, cysteine and phenylalanine included. The only DNA kept is the CDR3, 42 bases in frame from the first base. Expansion of CD8+CD57+ cells had been shown by flow cytometry in the patients chosen for sequencing. Every patient had a diagnosis of severe acquired aplastic anemia based on International Study of Aplastic Anemia and Agranulocytosis and Camitta criteria. No therapy had been received by the patients at the time of blood sampling. In this study, sorted CD4+ and CD8+ T cells from the blood of healthy subjects and of severe aplastic anemia patients had their TCR repertoires deep-sequenced. Patients were enrolled in the USA under clinicaltrials.gov protocols 00001620, 01623167, 00001397, 00071045, 00081523 and 00961064. Ficoll-Paque density gradient centrifugation was used to isolate peripheral blood mononuclear cells. Before DNA was extracted, CD4+ and CD8+ T cells were sorted using either FACS or magnetic beads.

This clonotype was seen just once. The antigen it recognizes is unknown. One end of the junction is discordant with germline, which a read error may explain. Study-wide findings and limitations: Between patients and healthy controls, no significant difference in CD8+ Simpson's diversity was found (P=0.060). About 30 CD8+ CDR3 sequences were found in both patients and controls but appeared to be highly expressed in patients and within the immunodominant clones of the patients.

Sequenced input: sorted CD4+, CD8+, or CD8+CD57+ T cells (not recorded which) from PBMCs. The TCR sequence derives from a human donor with aplastic anemia. Recombination connected TRBV29-1 to TRBJ2-1; TRBD2 aligns with 11 central bases. For the CDR3, the sequence is CSVVAGGPYNERFF. The nucleotide sequence is TGCAGCGTTGTAGCGGGGGGGCCCTACAATGAGCGGTTCTTC.